Included here is one T cell receptor beta chain sequence, with context. No antigen is known for it. This sample is part of a study of early T cells in non-severe SARS-CoV-2 infection. The overall study: The chains were unpaired, and the sequenced material was bulk RNA from unsorted whole blood. Regarding the study as a whole: VDJdb matching favored anti-spike CD8 responses, missing private and CD4 specificities.

Attached unique molecular identifiers marked individual cDNA molecules. TCRdb itself ran the 5' RACE reads through MiXCR, one entry per CDR3 protein. In the table there are 55,000 to 65,000 distinct CDR3 sequences, 10% of which are singletons. Looked up from germline, CDR1 is SGHTA and CDR2 is FQGNSA. The germline V and J ends were trimmed by 2 bases and 3 bases, with 8 bases remaining between them. The CDR3 consists of 14 residues. The receptor's source is an adult who was a healthcare worker with PCR-confirmed SARS-CoV-2 infection or an uninfected control (not recorded which). V usage is TRBV7-2 and J usage is TRBJ2-4; tentatively, D is TRBD2 (6 bases). Specimen: whole blood. CDR3 DNA: TGTGCCAGCAGCTTATCGGGGGACAAAAACATTCAGTACTTC. As protein: CASSLSGDKNIQYF.